This T cell receptor beta chain originates from a study of control samples from healthy donors and cancer patients. Germline V gives CDR1 SQVTM, CDR2 ANQGSEA. This CDR3 comprises 12 residues. Between the trimmed V and J ends, which lost 4 bases and 5 bases, there was a span of 11 bases. TCRdb's table, derived via immunoSEQ multiplex PCR, lists solely in-frame clones and lacks some. The sample includes some 67,000 clones, approximately 89% of them seen just once. The gene calls are TRBV29-1 and TRBJ1-2; possibly TRBD1 for D (5 bases). Sequencing was carried out using PBMCs. The clonotype comes from a woman between 50 and 59 years old with head and neck cancer. The CDR3 sequence is CSVGGGAYGYTF. In DNA form, the CDR3 reads TGCAGCGTTGGGGGGGGAGCGTATGGCTACACCTTC. The full variable domain, with the rest looked up from reference TRBV29-1 and TRBJ1-2, is SAVISQKPSRDICQRGTSLTIQCQVDSQVTMMFWYRQQPGQSLTLIATANQGSEATYESGFVIDKFPISRPNLTFSTLTVSNMSPEDSSIYLCSVGGGAYGYTFGSGTRLTVV.